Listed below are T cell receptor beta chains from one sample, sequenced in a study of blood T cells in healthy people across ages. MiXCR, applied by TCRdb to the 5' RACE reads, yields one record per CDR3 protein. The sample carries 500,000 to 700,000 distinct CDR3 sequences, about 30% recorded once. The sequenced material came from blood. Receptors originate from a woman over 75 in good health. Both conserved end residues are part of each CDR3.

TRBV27 CASRDTGDNTEAFF
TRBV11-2 CASRESGRAYNEQFF
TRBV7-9 CASSLAALRGTEAFF
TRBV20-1 CSAARGRDSEQYF
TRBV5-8 CASSLAGLSTDTQYF
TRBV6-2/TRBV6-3 CASSKTGFRDTQYF
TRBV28 CASSPGFRNGEQYF
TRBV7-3 CASSPLAGGPNNEQFF
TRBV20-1 CSARPPGPVPSLEEKTSNYGYTF
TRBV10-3 CAIRIQEDYGYTF
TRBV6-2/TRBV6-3 CASSYDWIQPQHF
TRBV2 CASSAVGGRQTDTQYF
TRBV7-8 CASSSQGVEKLFF
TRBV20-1 CSARRPRGGADTQYF
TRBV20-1 CSARVQQGGGEKLFF
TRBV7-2 CASSPGGQPYEQYF
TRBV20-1 CRPRTGLNYGYTF
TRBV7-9 CASSPGRANSNQPQHF
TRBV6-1 CASSGTGANSNQPQHF
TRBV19 CASSTGAIQETQYF
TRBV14 CASSQSQGYEQYF
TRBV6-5 CASSKDREGYGYTF
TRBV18 CASSPGTGWDQPQHF
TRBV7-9 CASSPGLGFYTF
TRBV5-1 CASSGLAGNTGELFF
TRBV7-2 CASSFRQNYGYTF
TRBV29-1 CGVSLSDTRYF
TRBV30 CAWRYGQDTDTQYF
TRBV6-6 CASAGVSYNEQFF
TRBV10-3 CAISASDRGGFYGYTF
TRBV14 CASGQAWGRTYNEQYF
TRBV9 CASSVEGGTDTQYF
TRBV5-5 CASSWAAGGVQETQFF
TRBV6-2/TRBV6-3 CASSSGLLESTDTRYF
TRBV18 CASSSDRGATEAFF
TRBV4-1 CASSQDGRGAETQYF
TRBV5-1 CASRSRGDTGELFF
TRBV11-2 CASSLGQVDPSYEQYF
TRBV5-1 CASSWGDSPYGYTF
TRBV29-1 CSTRTDYMNTEAFF
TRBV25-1 CASSGQGNNSPLHF
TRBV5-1 CATAPYAGTLNYGYTF
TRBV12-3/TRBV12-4 CASSAFTPEAFF
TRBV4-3 CASSSGGGIGQPQHF
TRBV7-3 CASSLTGELVDTQYF
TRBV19 CASSTPPPAGRLQYF
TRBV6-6 CASRPGQNQETQYF
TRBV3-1 CAPRRGGGEQYF
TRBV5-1 CASSPRAAGRLNEQYF
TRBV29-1 CSVGTLGNEQYF
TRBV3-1 CASSLQSGANVLTF
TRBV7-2 CASSLDQLSGTVFSYEQYF
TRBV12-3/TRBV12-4 CASSRRTGGSPLHF
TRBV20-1 CSAGGQGIGGLESQFF
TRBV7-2 CASSIDNTNQPQHF